This is a list of T cell receptor beta chains from one sample in a study of blood T cell repertoires in COVID-19. TCRdb's table, derived via immunoSEQ multiplex PCR, lists solely in-frame clones and lacks some. The sample comprises approximately 150,000 clones, 84% of which are singletons, and nearly 8% rests with the top ten. The sequencing sample was made of PBMCs or T cells enriched from blood (not recorded which). Source of these receptors: a woman between 50 and 59 years old who had recovered from COVID-19. CDR3s include the opening cysteine and the closing phenylalanine or tryptophan. The D gene is left open where the match is weak. Some rows mark clone size as missing; the rest say once, few, many or name a class of expanded clone.

J: TRBJ1-1
V: TRBV6-5
size: -
D: -
DNA: TGTGCCAGCAGGCCCTATACAGGAAACACTGAAGCTTTCTTT
CDR3: CASRPYTGNTEAFF

J: TRBJ2-1
V: TRBV11-3
size: -
D: TRBD2
DNA: TGTGCCAGCGGATGGCTAGCGGGATATGAGCAGTTCTTC
CDR3: CASGWLAGYEQFF

J: TRBJ1-6
V: TRBV9
size: -
D: TRBD1
DNA: TGTGCCAGCAGCGCACAGGGGTTTCGGTCACCCCTCCACTTT
CDR3: CASSAQGFRSPLHF

J: TRBJ1-1
V: TRBV5-4
size: -
D: -
DNA: TGTGCCAGCAGCTCGGACACTGAAGCTTTCTTT
CDR3: CASSSDTEAFF

J: TRBJ2-3
V: TRBV11-2
size: -
D: -
DNA: TGTGCCAGCAGCTTAGTAGGGGCCGATACGCAGTATTTT
CDR3: CASSLVGADTQYF

J: TRBJ2-2
V: TRBV2
size: -
D: -
DNA: TGTGCCAGCAGGATACTAGCTGGGGGCACCGGGGAGCTGTTTTTT
CDR3: CASRILAGGTGELFF

J: TRBJ1-2
V: TRBV5-4
size: -
D: TRBD1
DNA: TGTGCCAGCAGCTTCGGACAGGGGGCGGTCTATGGCTACACCTTC
CDR3: CASSFGQGAVYGYTF

J: TRBJ2-5
V: TRBV7-8
size: -
D: TRBD2
DNA: TGTGCCAGCAGTCCCGCCCGACTAGCGGGTAAAGAGACCCAGTACTTC
CDR3: CASSPARLAGKETQYF

J: TRBJ1-1
V: TRBV10-3
size: -
D: -
DNA: TGTGCCATCACTCTTGAGGCAGGGATGAACACTGAAGCTTTCTTT
CDR3: CAITLEAGMNTEAFF

J: TRBJ2-1
V: TRBV3-1/TRBV3-2
size: -
D: TRBD2
DNA: TGTGCCAGCAGCCAACGCGGGGGGGTTGCCTACAATGAGCAGTTCTTC
CDR3: CASSQRGGVAYNEQFF

J: TRBJ1-5
V: TRBV19
size: -
D: -
DNA: TGTGCCAGCGGGGGGGAACAGGGAATTTATAGCAATCAGCCCCAGCATTTT
CDR3: CASGGEQGIYSNQPQHF

J: TRBJ1-1
V: TRBV6-5
size: -
D: TRBD1
DNA: TGTGCCAGCAGTTACACAGACAGGGGAAACACTGAAGCTTTCTTT
CDR3: CASSYTDRGNTEAFF

J: TRBJ2-2
V: TRBV19
size: -
D: TRBD2
DNA: TGTGCCAGTAGATCCGGGGGGGTTGCCGGGGAGCTGTTTTTT
CDR3: CASRSGGVAGELFF

J: TRBJ1-2
V: TRBV6-1
size: -
D: TRBD1
DNA: TGTGCCGGCGACGACAGGGGGCGCCCCGGCTATGGCTACACCTTC
CDR3: CAGDDRGRPGYGYTF

J: TRBJ1-1
V: TRBV5-4
size: once
D: -
DNA: TGTGCCAGCAGCTTGGCCTTAAGGGAGGCTGAAGCTTTCTTT
CDR3: CASSLALREAEAFF

J: TRBJ1-2
V: TRBV12-3/TRBV12-4
size: -
D: -
DNA: TGTGCCAGCAGTCCGACAGAAAACTATGGCTACACCTTC
CDR3: CASSPTENYGYTF

J: TRBJ2-5
V: TRBV5-4
size: -
D: -
DNA: TGTGCCAGCAGCGAGGGATACCCCCAAGAGACCCAGTACTTC
CDR3: CASSEGYPQETQYF

J: TRBJ1-6
V: TRBV19
size: -
D: -
DNA: TGTGCCAGTAGTATAGATTCTCAAGGGGGTTCACCCCTCCACTTT
CDR3: CASSIDSQGGSPLHF

J: TRBJ2-1
V: TRBV29-1
size: -
D: TRBD1
DNA: TGCAGCTCTGGAGAGGGGGCGCCGTTCTTC
CDR3: CSSGEGAPFF

J: TRBJ1-2
V: TRBV4-3
size: -
D: TRBD1
DNA: TGCGCCAGCAGCCATGGGACAGGCGGCTACACCTTC
CDR3: CASSHGTGGYTF

J: TRBJ1-2
V: TRBV2
size: -
D: TRBD1
DNA: TGTGCCAGCAGTGAAAAGCGGACAGGGCGGAACTATGGCTACACCTTC
CDR3: CASSEKRTGRNYGYTF

J: TRBJ1-4
V: TRBV21-1
size: -
D: -
DNA: TGTGCCAGCAGCAAAGTATTACCCCACAGGACCCCGCGGAACCATGAAAAACTGTTTTTT
CDR3: CASSKVLPHRTPRNHEKLFF

J: TRBJ1-2
V: TRBV11-3
size: -
D: -
DNA: TGTGCCAGCAGCTTAGACGGAGGCCTTGGGTATGGCTACACCTTC
CDR3: CASSLDGGLGYGYTF

J: TRBJ1-6
V: TRBV5-1
size: -
D: -
DNA: TGCGCCAGCAATTCAGGGGATAATTCACCCCTCCACTTT
CDR3: CASNSGDNSPLHF

J: TRBJ2-7
V: TRBV28
size: -
D: -
DNA: TGTGCCAGCAGTTCGGGCGGACTATCCTACGAGCAGTACTTC
CDR3: CASSSGGLSYEQYF

J: TRBJ1-5
V: TRBV6-5
size: -
D: TRBD1
DNA: TGTGCCACCTTAAGGGGGGACAGGTACAATCAGCCCCAGCATTTT
CDR3: CATLRGDRYNQPQHF

J: TRBJ1-5
V: TRBV21-1
size: -
D: -
DNA: TGTGCCAGCAGCAACCCCGGGACAAGTGATCAGCCCCAGCATTTT
CDR3: CASSNPGTSDQPQHF

J: TRBJ2-2
V: TRBV5-1
size: few
D: -
DNA: TGCGCCAGCAGCCTGCAGGGGTACACCGGGGAGCTGTTTTTT
CDR3: CASSLQGYTGELFF

J: TRBJ1-6
V: TRBV5-1
size: -
D: -
DNA: TGCGCCAGCAGCTTGGCCACAGGGAATAATTCACCCCTCCACTTT
CDR3: CASSLATGNNSPLHF

J: TRBJ2-7
V: TRBV10-3
size: -
D: -
DNA: TGTGCCATCAGTGGGACTGGCTTTGGTGGATTCTACGAGCAGTACTTC
CDR3: CAISGTGFGGFYEQYF

J: TRBJ1-1
V: TRBV27
size: -
D: TRBD1
DNA: TGTGCCAGCAGGGTGACAGGGATGAGGGAAGCTTTCTTT
CDR3: CASRVTGMREAFF

J: TRBJ1-1
V: TRBV3-1/TRBV3-2
size: -
D: -
DNA: TGTGCCAGCAGCCACACAGTCCCATTGAACACTGAAGCTTTCTTT
CDR3: CASSHTVPLNTEAFF

J: TRBJ2-7
V: TRBV6-5
size: once
D: TRBD1
DNA: TGTGCCAGCAGCCCCGCCCGACAGGGTACTTACGAGCAGTACTTC
CDR3: CASSPARQGTYEQYF

J: TRBJ1-6
V: TRBV18
size: -
D: -
DNA: TGTGCCAGCTCACCACAGTTACCGGGACTGAATAATTCACCCCTCCACTTT
CDR3: CASSPQLPGLNNSPLHF

J: TRBJ2-1
V: TRBV7-2
size: -
D: TRBD2
DNA: TGTGCCAGCAGCTTAAGTGGGACTAGCCCCTACAATGAGCAGTTCTTC
CDR3: CASSLSGTSPYNEQFF

J: TRBJ2-7
V: TRBV18
size: -
D: -
DNA: TGTGCCAGCTCACCACCCGTAGGGGACAATAGGGCCTACGAGCAGTACTTC
CDR3: CASSPPVGDNRAYEQYF

J: TRBJ1-5
V: TRBV2
size: many
D: -
DNA: TGTGCCAGCAGAGCTCAAAACAGGGACAATCAGCCCCAGCATTTT
CDR3: CASRAQNRDNQPQHF

J: TRBJ1-2
V: TRBV2
size: -
D: -
DNA: TGTGCCAGCAGTGAAGCGCTTCTGGACTACTATGGCTACACCTTC
CDR3: CASSEALLDYYGYTF

J: TRBJ2-1
V: TRBV5-5
size: -
D: TRBD2
DNA: TGTGCCAGCAGCAGACTAGCGGGGGAGGAGGAGCAGTTCTTC
CDR3: CASSRLAGEEEQFF

J: TRBJ2-1
V: TRBV24-1
size: -
D: TRBD2
DNA: TGTGCCACCAGTGGTGCGGGAGGATCAACGAAGCAGTTCTTC
CDR3: CATSGAGGSTKQFF

J: TRBJ2-7
V: TRBV2
size: -
D: TRBD1
DNA: TGTGCCAGCAGAGATGGGACAGGGGCTTACGAGCAGTACTTC
CDR3: CASRDGTGAYEQYF

J: TRBJ1-1
V: TRBV28
size: -
D: -
DNA: TGTGCCAGCAGTTTAGGGAGGAAAGCTTTCTTT
CDR3: CASSLGRKAFF

J: TRBJ1-5
V: TRBV7-2
size: -
D: -
DNA: TGTGCCAGCAGCCCGACGGACTTTAGCAATCAGCCCCAGCATTTT
CDR3: CASSPTDFSNQPQHF

J: TRBJ1-1
V: TRBV3-1/TRBV3-2
size: -
D: -
DNA: TGTGCCAGCAGCCCCGGACAGTGGGCTGAAGCTTTCTTT
CDR3: CASSPGQWAEAFF